The 12 T cell receptor beta chains listed next were all sequenced from one sample in a study of regulatory T cells in long-lasting Graves disease. Time point noted: persistent/refractory GD, antithyroid drugs over 5 years with positive TRAb. Making the TCR library involved RNA that had been extracted from PBMCs. Arm-PCR with iRepertoire HTBI primers amplified the CDR3 regions for these TCR beta libraries. TCRdb reprocessed the multiplex PCR reads with MiXCR, giving one entry per CDR3 protein. The sample shows a few hundred thousand distinct CDR3 sequences, 20% to 25% of them seen only once. The sequencing used peripheral blood mononuclear cells (PBMCs), collected when the disease was refractory, from a patient treated with antithyroid drugs. The receptors come from a woman aged 40 to 49 with Graves disease.

V is TRBV20-1 and J is TRBJ2-7, with TRBD2 matching 11 bases. CDR3 size: 13 residues. Germline CDR1 DFQATT, CDR2 SNEGSKA (reference sequence). V dropped 6 bases and J dropped 3; count of bases not matched to a gene: 4. CDR3 loop: CSAIAGGGYEQYF. The CDR3 DNA reads TGCAGTGCGATAGCGGGAGGGGGCTACGAGCAGTACTTC.

The gene calls are TRBV15 and TRBJ2-1; possible D gene TRBD1, 5 bases. V lost 1 base and J lost 6, with 13 bases in between. The V gene's germline CDR1 is LNHNV and CDR2 YYDKDF (reference sequence). This CDR3 has 15 amino acids. As DNA, the CDR3 is TGTGCCACCAGCAGAGGGATAGGCAGGGTCAATGAGCAGTTCTTC. As protein: CATSRGIGRVNEQFF.

The chain carries TRBV19 and TRBJ1-4; 7 bases match TRBD1. The CDR3 is 14 amino acids. V lost 3 bases, J lost 5 bases, and 3 bases stayed unmatched. CDR1 LNHDA and CDR2 SQIVND come from the germline V gene (reference sequence). The CDR3 sequence: CASSIQQGNEKLFF. DNA for the CDR3: TGTGCCAGTAGTATTCAACAGGGGAATGAAAAACTGTTTTTT. Looking up the rest from reference TRBV19 and TRBJ1-4 gives the full variable domain: DGGITQSPKYLFRKEGQNVTLSCEQNLNHDAMYWYRQDPGQGLRLIYYSQIVNDFQKGDIAEGYSVSREKKESFPLTVTSAQKNPTAFYLCASSIQQGNEKLFFGSGTQLSVL.

This clonotype appeared many times. The V gene is TRBV19, the J gene TRBJ1-5, with 8 bases lining up with TRBD1. V lost 8 bases to trimming and J lost 1 base; unmatched junction nucleotides: 1. Germline values: CDR1 LNHDA, CDR2 SQIVND (reference sequence). The CDR3 spans 13 residues. This CDR3 is CASGQGSNQPQHF. The CDR3 region has the DNA TGTGCCAGTGGACAGGGAAGCAATCAGCCCCAGCATTTT.

In this sample, this clonotype turned up a few times. The rearrangement links TRBV2 to TRBJ2-5, with 8 bases aligning to TRBD1. CDR1 SNHLY and CDR2 FYNNEI come from the germline V gene. The CDR3 sequence is 17 residues long. V dropped 5 bases and J dropped 2; count of bases not matched to a gene: 13. CDR3 amino acids: CASSFYPSRGLQETQYF. CDR3 sequence (DNA): TGTGCCAGCAGTTTCTACCCGAGCAGGGGGCTACAAGAGACCCAGTACTTC.

The chain links TRBV20-1 to TRBJ2-1, with TRBD2 matching 12 bases. Germline V gene lookup returns CDR1 DFQATT and CDR2 SNEGSKA (reference sequence). The CDR3 has 16 residues. Trimming took 5 bases from V and 2 from J; bases not matched to a gene: 7. CDR3 coding DNA: TGCAGTGCTCCGCTAGCGGGAGGGAGTGCCTACAATGAGCAGTTCTTC. Translation: CSAPLAGGSAYNEQFF.

The rearrangement joins TRBV5-1 to TRBJ1-6; no reliable D call. This CDR3 has 14 amino acids. The germline V and J ends were trimmed by 0 bases and 9 bases, with 10 bases remaining between them. Germline CDR1 is SGHRS and CDR2 is YFSETQ. CDR3 region: CASSLGQDFSPLHF. For the CDR3, the DNA is TGCGCCAGCAGCTTGGGGCAGGATTTTTCACCCCTCCACTTT.

The sample holds many counts of this clonotype. The gene calls are TRBV20-1 and TRBJ1-2; D is unresolved. The V gene's germline CDR1 is DFQATT and CDR2 SNEGSKA (reference sequence). V was shortened by 6 bases and J by 10 bases, with 18 bases between the two germline ends. This CDR3 comprises 12 residues. The CDR3 nucleotides are TGCAGTGCGTTTATAAGGCACCATCACTACACCTTC. Translating it yields CSAFIRHHHYTF.

This chain joins TRBV20-1 and TRBJ2-7; 7 bases match TRBD2. This CDR3 is 16 amino acids long. The ends lost 1 base at V and 3 bases at J; junction bases unmatched: 12. Germline V gives CDR1 DFQATT, CDR2 SNEGSKA (reference sequence). The CDR3 loop is CSARVPGREGRYEQYF. CDR3 in DNA: TGCAGTGCTAGAGTCCCAGGCAGGGAGGGTCGCTACGAGCAGTACTTC.

This sequence joins TRBV2 and TRBJ2-4, with 11 bases that match TRBD1. The CDR3 spans 16 residues. After removal of 3 bases from V and 5 bases from J, the junction contained 6 bases not matched to a gene. Germline V CDR1 and CDR2: SNHLY, FYNNEI. The CDR3 sequence: CASSDVPGQGENIQYF. In DNA form, the CDR3 reads TGTGCCAGCAGTGATGTCCCGGGACAGGGGGAAAACATTCAGTACTTC.

This clonotype was detected a few times. V and J are TRBV18 and TRBJ2-7; D might be TRBD1 (6 bases). This CDR3 has 15 residues. Germline V gene lookup returns CDR1 KGHSH and CDR2 LQKENI. Trimming pared 3 bases from V and 0 bases from J, leaving 12 bases between. The CDR3, as DNA: TGTGCCAGCTCACCGGGGGCGCCAAGCTCCTACGAGCAGTACTTC. This codes for CASSPGAPSSYEQYF.

In its sample, this clonotype was seen a few times. The chain uses TRBV11-2 and TRBJ1-1, with no clear D. Trimming shortened V by 3 bases and J by 4 bases, and 6 bases separated the two germline ends. The CDR3 has 12 amino acids. Germline lookup yields CDR1 SGHAT and CDR2 FQNNGV. In nucleotides, the CDR3 is TGTGCCAGCAGCTTTCGAACCACTGAAGCTTTCTTT. Its translation is CASSFRTTEAFF. The variable domain in full, completed from reference TRBV11-2 and TRBJ1-1, reads EAGVAQSPRYKIIEKRQSVAFWCNPISGHATLYWYQQILGQGPKLLIQFQNNGVVDDSQLPKDRFSAERLKGVDSTLKIQPAKLEDSAVYLCASSFRTTEAFFGQGTRLTVV.